What follows describes a single T cell receptor (beta chain). Per the authors' pipeline: Reference gene primers were amplified, and this amplification served to estimate nucleated cell counts. Generated by immunoSEQ multiplex PCR, the TCRdb table keeps only in-frame clones and is missing some. The DNA was the basis for D and trimming; V, J and clone size are from that table. Of 150,000 to 160,000 clones listed, about four fifths are singletons. Germline V gene sequence: CDR1 SGHRS, CDR2 YFSETQ. CDR3 length: 15 amino acids. With 7 bases clipped from V and 4 bases from J, the junction kept 7 bases outside the gene matches. The sample originates from a study of blood T cell repertoires in COVID-19. Across the whole study: There were acute and convalescent COVID-19 samples, and they came from the United States, Italy and Spain. T cells, B-cell-depleted T cells, or PBMCs provided the cDNA or gDNA that served as material.

The sample was peripheral blood. The gene calls are TRBV5-1 and TRBJ2-3; 12 bases match TRBD1. The clonotype comes from a man aged 60 to 69 with acute or convalescent COVID-19. This CDR3 reads CASREGQGASDTQYF. CDR3 coding DNA: TGCGCCAGCCGAGAGGGACAGGGGGCATCAGATACGCAGTATTTT.